This T cell receptor beta chain is from a study of cytomegalovirus exposure and HLA in healthy donors. Vbeta (60) and Jbeta (13) primers were used in the PCR. Clones were read by immunoSEQ multiplex PCR, and TCRdb kept only the in-frame ones, dropping some. The data show 170,000 or so clones, roughly three quarters seen once. This clone was counted a few times. This TCR was sampled from a woman aged 50 to 60 in good health and CMV-seropositive. Source material: PBMCs.

The CDR3 loop is CAIAGEPDTQYF. Written as DNA, the CDR3 is TGTGCCATCGCGGGAGAGCCAGATACGCAGTATTTT. The chain recombines TRBV10-3 with TRBJ2-3; 7 positions match TRBD2. V lost 8 bases to trimming and J lost 4 bases; unmatched junction nucleotides: 3. The CDR3 contains 12 residues. Per germline, CDR1 ENHRY and CDR2 SYGVKD.